This passage covers 5 T cell receptor beta chains from one sample sequenced in a study of T-cell memory formation after mild COVID-19. One entry per CDR3 protein, called by TCRdb with MiXCR from the 5' RACE reads. The table records 350,000 to 450,000 distinct CDR3 sequences, 13% to 15% of them present only once. The sample taken for sequencing was PBMCs or a T cell subset sorted from them (not recorded which). The receptors stem from a man aged 18 to 29 who had mild COVID-19 (a few samples of this study predate the infection). Cell type and time point are not known.

V usage is TRBV6-2 or TRBV6-3 and J usage is TRBJ1-2; 7 bases line up with TRBD1. V dropped 6 bases and J dropped 4; count of bases not matched to a gene: 20. The CDR3 is 18 residues long. The germline V gene encodes CDR1 MNHEY and CDR2 SVGEGT. The DNA for the CDR3 is TGTGCCAGCAGGCGACAGGGAACGGCGTTAGTGACCCCCTATGGCTACACCTTC. Translating it yields CASRRQGTALVTPYGYTF.

As for this clonotype: A much bigger clone sits one base away, suggesting this may be a read error. The CDR3 sequence: CASSPYSGTSTYEQYF. CDR3 coding DNA: TGTGCCAGCAGCCCTTATTCCGGGACAAGCACCTACGAGCAGTACTTC. This sequence joins TRBV5-4 and TRBJ2-7, with a tentative D call TRBD1 (6 bases). Looked up from germline, CDR1 is SGHNT and CDR2 is YYREEE (reference sequence). V shed 4 bases and J shed 2 bases, with 19 bases lying between them. This CDR3 has 16 residues.

The chain recombines TRBV20-1 with TRBJ1-1; D uncertain. Germline CDR1 DFQATT, CDR2 SNEGSKA (reference sequence). V lost 7 bases and J lost 1, with 13 bases in between. The CDR3 is 13 residues long. The CDR3 nucleotides are TGCAGTGGAGAGAGGGATCGGAACACTGAAGCTTTCTTT. Encoded protein: CSGERDRNTEAFF.

In this sample, this clonotype turned up many times. The chain combines TRBV5-1 with TRBJ2-7; no firm D call. V lost 0 bases and J 0 bases, leaving 4 bases between the germline ends. Looked up from germline, CDR1 is SGHRS and CDR2 is YFSETQ. CDR3 size: 13 residues. This chain's CDR3 is CASSLGSSYEQYF. Written as DNA, the CDR3 is TGCGCCAGCAGCTTGGGCAGCTCCTACGAGCAGTACTTC.

The chain uses TRBV4-3 and TRBJ2-1; 8 bases match TRBD2. V shed 0 bases, J shed 7 bases, and the junction held 8 bases outside the gene matches. This CDR3 spans 16 amino acids. The V gene's germline CDR1 is LGHNA and CDR2 YSLEER. CDR3 in DNA: TGCGCCAGCAGCCAAGACCTACGGGGGGGCAGGAATGAGCAGTTCTTC. Protein product: CASSQDLRGGRNEQFF.